Listed here are 18 T cell receptor beta chains from one sample, sequenced in a study of response to subunit inactivated influenza vaccine (dated by TCRdb to 2016 to 2019). Library creation used RT-PCR. Sequencing was performed on an Illumina HiSeq 2500. TCRdb reanalyzed the raw reads on its own, using fastp at Q25 for trimming and MiXCR for clone calling, and kept in-frame beta chains. Every entry covers one CDR3 protein and lists the most common genes and DNA from its rows. This sample has about 700,000 distinct CDR3 sequences in its table, and 14% of those were observed once. Approximately 7% of the sample belongs to the ten largest clones. Here the sequenced sample was PBMCs from blood, taken roughly 15 days before vaccination. The receptor set was obtained from a man aged 45-65 years who received an inactivated influenza vaccine. Donor details come from another sample of the same person, matched by shared clones.

The chain couples TRBV6-5 to TRBJ2-1, with TRBD2 matching over 9 bases. Trimming cost V 2 bases and J 2 bases; bases outside gene matches: 4. Per germline, CDR1 MNHEY and CDR2 SVGAGI. The CDR3 is 16 amino acids. Written as DNA, the CDR3 is TGTGCCAGCAGTTACGACCGCGGGGGGGCCTACAATGAGCAGTTCTTC. This gives the protein CASSYDRGGAYNEQFF.

The rearrangement links TRBV28 to TRBJ1-4; TRBD1 aligns across 9 bases. The CDR3 covers 14 residues. V trimming: 6 bases; J trimming: 6 bases; junction bases outside the gene matches: 5. Germline V CDR1 and CDR2: MDHEN, SYDVKM. CDR3 in amino acids: CASSRGQGYEKLFF. The CDR3 coding sequence is TGTGCCAGCAGCCGGGGACAGGGTTATGAAAAACTGTTTTTT.

By share of the sample, this clonotype is medium-sized. J is TRBJ2-1 and V is TRBV20-1; the match to TRBD1 covers 7 bases. The CDR3 spans 15 residues. J gave up 0 bases and V 4 bases, and 6 bases lay outside the gene matches. Germline CDR1 is DFQATT and CDR2 is SNEGSKA (reference sequence). The CDR3 region is CSANPGTVSYNEQFF. The CDR3 DNA is TGCAGTGCTAACCCCGGGACAGTCTCCTACAATGAGCAGTTCTTC.

V and J are TRBV20-1 and TRBJ1-2, with TRBD1 identical over 7 bases. Germline values: CDR1 DFQATT, CDR2 SNEGSKA (reference sequence). Trimming at V came to 5 bases and at J to 4 bases, leaving 13 bases not matched to a gene. This CDR3 spans 15 amino acids. In DNA, the CDR3 is TGCAGTGCTCGCCCGGGACAGAAGATTCTCTATGGCTACACCTTC. Amino acid sequence: CSARPGQKILYGYTF.

For this clonotype: The junction shows a germline mismatch at one end, possibly a read error. CDR3 in amino acids: CACSLEVVHGTGDTDTQYF. CDR3 bases: TGTGCCTGCAGTTTAGAAGTAGTGCACGGGACAGGAGACACAGATACGCAGTATTTT. This rearrangement joins TRBV2 to TRBJ2-3, with 8 bases lining up with TRBD1. CDR1 is SNHLY and CDR2 is FYNNEI in the germline V gene. The CDR3 runs 19 residues.

In its sample, this clonotype was seen a few times. The chain has TRBV14 and TRBJ1-5; 10 nucleotides match TRBD1. This CDR3 region has 18 residues. Trimming at V came to 3 bases and at J to 2 bases, leaving 10 bases not matched to a gene. Germline V gene data show CDR1 as SGHDN and CDR2 as FVKESK. CDR3 residues: CASSHTYWDRGGNQPQHF. Here the CDR3 DNA reads TGTGCCAGCAGCCACACCTATTGGGACAGGGGTGGCAATCAGCCCCAGCATTTT. The variable domain in full, completed from reference TRBV14 and TRBJ1-5, reads EAGVTQFPSHSVIEKGQTVTLRCDPISGHDNLYWYRRVMGKEIKFLLHFVKESKQDESGMPNNRFLAERTGGTYSTLKVQPAELEDSGVYFCASSHTYWDRGGNQPQHFGDGTRLSIL.

The chain carries TRBV15 and TRBJ2-7; 9 nucleotides line up with TRBD1. The CDR3 length is 15 residues. Per the germline V gene, CDR1 is LNHNV and CDR2 is YYDKDF (reference sequence). The ends lost 0 bases at V and 7 bases at J; junction bases unmatched: 7. The CDR3 DNA follows: TGTGCCACCAGCAGAGATCAGGGGACAGGGAGGGAGCAGTACTTC. Protein sequence: CATSRDQGTGREQYF.

The gene calls are TRBV28 and TRBJ1-6, with TRBD1 matching 7 bases. V was clipped by 5 bases and J by 7 bases; unmatched bases: 11. Germline V gene sequence: CDR1 MDHEN, CDR2 SYDVKM. The CDR3 totals 16 residues. The CDR3 protein is CASSPIPQQGNSPLHF. DNA for the CDR3: TGTGCCAGCAGTCCGATCCCCCAACAGGGGAATTCACCCCTCCACTTT. The full variable domain, with the rest looked up from reference TRBV28 and TRBJ1-6, is DVKVTQSSRYLVKRTGEKVFLECVQDMDHENMFWYRQDPGLGLRLIYFSYDVKMKEKGDIPEGYSVSREKKERFSLILESASTNQTSMYLCASSPIPQQGNSPLHFGNGTRLTVT.

In this sample, this clonotype turned up a few times. The rearrangement links TRBV20-1 to TRBJ1-4, with D possibly matching TRBD1 (5 bases). The ends were cut back, 1 base at V and 5 bases at J, with 11 bases in the middle. CDR3 length: 14 residues. Germline V lookup: CDR1 DFQATT, CDR2 SNEGSKA (reference sequence). The CDR3 loop is CSARVGTGNEKLFF. The CDR3 DNA sequence: TGCAGTGCTAGAGTGGGGACTGGGAATGAAAAACTGTTTTTT.

This clonotype was counted between two and nine times. The chain recombines TRBV7-8 with TRBJ2-3; 7 nucleotides align to TRBD2. The CDR3 has 18 amino acids. V lost 0 bases, J lost 3 bases, and 12 bases stayed unmatched. Germline values: CDR1 SGHVS, CDR2 FQNEAQ. In DNA, the CDR3 is TGTGCCAGCAGCTTAGCGGGTGGACGCGGGAGTGAGACAGATACGCAGTATTTT. Protein: CASSLAGGRGSETDTQYF.

The sample holds a few counts of this clonotype. The rearrangement joins TRBV25-1 to TRBJ1-2; D uncertain. Trimming pared 1 base from V and 8 bases from J, leaving 11 bases between. Germline values: CDR1 MGHDK, CDR2 SYGVNS. This CDR3 is built from 13 residues. CDR3 DNA sequence: TGTGCCAGCAGTGAATTGGGCAGTACCGGCTACACCTTC. It yields the protein CASSELGSTGYTF.

This clonotype came up a few times. The chain has TRBV20-1 and TRBJ2-1; D is unclear. Trimming cost V 3 bases and J 8 bases, with 14 bases left between them. The CDR3 has 13 amino acids. Germline CDR1 DFQATT, CDR2 SNEGSKA (reference sequence). The CDR3 spells CSASKVRGDEQFF. Here the CDR3 DNA reads TGCAGTGCTAGTAAGGTGAGAGGTGATGAGCAGTTCTTC.

This clonotype turned up a few times. The J gene is TRBJ2-5, the V gene TRBV20-1; 11 positions match TRBD2. Germline CDR1 and CDR2: DFQATT and SNEGSKA (reference sequence). CDR3 length equals 14 residues. J lost 5 bases, V lost 6 bases, and 8 bases had no gene match. CDR3: CSAVSGGGGETQYF. The DNA for the CDR3 is TGCAGTGCCGTTAGCGGGGGGGGAGGTGAGACCCAGTACTTC.

The J gene is TRBJ2-1, the V gene TRBV7-9; a possible D gene is TRBD2 (6 bases). This CDR3 is built from 13 residues. V was pared by 4 bases and J by 5 bases, with 9 bases between. Germline V lookup: CDR1 SEHNR, CDR2 FQNEAQ (reference sequence). In nucleotides, the CDR3 is TGTGCCAGCAGCTCACGGGGGAACAATGAGCAGTTCTTC. This translates into CASSSRGNNEQFF. The variable domain in full, completed from reference TRBV7-9 and TRBJ2-1, reads DTGVSQNPRHKITKRGQNVTFRCDPISEHNRLYWYRQTLGQGPEFLTYFQNEAQLEKSRLLSDRFSAERPKGSFSTLEIQRTEQGDSAMYLCASSSRGNNEQFFGPGTRLTVL.

This chain uses TRBV7-9 with TRBJ2-7, with a tentative D call TRBD1 (6 bases). The V gene lost 2 bases and the J gene lost 5 bases, with 13 bases spanning the gap. Germline V gives CDR1 SEHNR, CDR2 FQNEAQ (reference sequence). The CDR3 runs 14 residues. The CDR3 loop is CASSLQAGENEQYF. Written as DNA, the CDR3 is TGTGCCAGCAGCTTACAGGCAGGGGAAAACGAGCAGTACTTC.

This clonotype came up a few times. The genes are TRBV24-1 and TRBJ2-3, with TRBD2 as a possible D gene (6 bases). The CDR3 spans 15 residues. Trimming took 6 bases from V and 0 from J, leaving 12 bases between them. CDR1 and CDR2 from the germline V gene are KGHDR and SFDVKD. The CDR3 region is CATSQGGSSTDTQYF. In DNA form, the CDR3 reads TGTGCCACCAGTCAGGGAGGCTCTAGCACAGATACGCAGTATTTT.

The chain employs TRBV7-2 and TRBJ2-1, with TRBD2 matching over 9 bases. The CDR3 loop spans 17 amino acids. V lost 1 base to trimming and J lost 6 bases; unmatched junction nucleotides: 10. Germline-derived CDR1 and CDR2 are SGHTA and FQGNSA. The CDR3: CASSLVRGSGSLNEQFF. As DNA, the CDR3 is TGTGCCAGCAGCTTAGTGCGGGGTAGCGGGAGTCTCAATGAGCAGTTCTTC.

This clonotype was found a few times. V and J are TRBV5-1 and TRBJ1-1, with D possibly matching TRBD1 (6 bases). Germline CDR1 and CDR2: SGHRS and YFSETQ. Trimming left V 4 bases short and J 1 base short, with 14 bases between. The CDR3 has 15 residues. DNA of the CDR3: TGCGCCAGCAGCAAACAGGGAAGGTCGAACACTGAAGCTTTCTTT. As protein: CASSKQGRSNTEAFF.